This TCR beta chain was profiled in a study of blood T cell repertoires in COVID-19 (dated by TCRdb to the early 2020s). Concerning the study at large: The collaborator samples originated in the United States, Italy and Spain and spanned the acute and convalescent phases of COVID-19. The prospective study material was composed of cDNA or gDNA derived from T cells, B-cell-depleted T cells, or PBMCs. Deeply sampled blood TCRbeta repertoires from subjects exposed to, actively infected with, or recovered from COVID-19 were included in the dataset. The repertoires were released in a freely available public database intended as a resource for research on the immune response to SARS-CoV-2. Samples came from the ongoing ImmuneRACE study (first 160 participants) plus 1,254 subjects from 6 global collaborators. Sample metadata almost always included a de-identified subject ID, COVID-19 status, age in years and sex. Where available, HLA class I and class II types were obtained from metadata supplied by the sample provider rather than from assay-based typing. What the authors observed across the whole study: The amount of clinical and demographic metadata varied by source and participant and was provided uncurated.

As regards this clone: Its antigen is unknown. It has no much larger one-base neighbor in the sample; base qualities were not kept.

TCRbeta CDR3 regions were amplified from genomic DNA using the immunoSEQ Assay, a bias-controlled multiplex PCR. The authors processed their data as follows. Within the assay, amplification of reference gene primers was used to estimate how many nucleated cells each sample contained. Sequence reads were collapsed and filtered to measure the absolute abundance of every unique TCRbeta CDR3 rearrangement. For each sample, productive Simpson clonality was calculated by taking the square root of Simpson's diversity index across productive rearrangements. TCRdb obtained this table from immuneACCESS and retained in-frame rearrangements with V and J assigned. These tables miss some clones; where compared with another copy, unresolved V genes account for less than half of the shortfall, and the remainder is unexplained. V, J and clone size are those of that table, while D and trimming were read from the DNA. Present in this sample are roughly 260,000 clones, 91% of which were seen just once. The ten largest clonotypes hold roughly 2.7% of the sample.

At one collaborating source in Seattle, patients were enrolled during active infection and were followed longitudinally through the course of disease. The collaborating institutions used their own protocols to collect whole blood in K2EDTA tubes. Collaborator samples were shipped for TCRbeta analysis as frozen whole blood, isolated PBMCs, or DNA extracted from either sample type. The CDR3 contains 12 residues, cysteine and phenylalanine counted. The sequence is cut down to CDR3 DNA, 36 bases in frame from base 1. V is cut by 2 bases and J by 5 bases, and the space between the germline ends is 4 bases.

The chain joins TRBV23-1 to TRBJ1-5; the D segment cannot be called with confidence. TRBV23-1 belongs to the ORF category, with a function that is uncertain. The clonotype was recovered from a person aged 18 to 30 with COVID-19, enrolled during active disease. Sequenced sample: peripheral blood. The sequence in DNA is TGCGCCAGCAGTCAAACAGATCAGCCCCAGCATTTT. Its amino acids are CASSQTDQPQHF.